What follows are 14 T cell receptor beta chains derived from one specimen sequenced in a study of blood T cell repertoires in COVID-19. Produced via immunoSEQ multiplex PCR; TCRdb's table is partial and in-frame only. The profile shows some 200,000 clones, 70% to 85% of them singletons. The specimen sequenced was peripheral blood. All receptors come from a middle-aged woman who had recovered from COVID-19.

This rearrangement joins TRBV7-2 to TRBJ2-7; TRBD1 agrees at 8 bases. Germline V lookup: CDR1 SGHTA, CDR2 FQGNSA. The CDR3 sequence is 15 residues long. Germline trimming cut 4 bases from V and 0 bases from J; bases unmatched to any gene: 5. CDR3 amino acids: CASSSTGGTSYEQYF. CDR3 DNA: TGTGCCAGCAGCTCTACAGGGGGAACCTCCTACGAGCAGTACTTC.

The CDR3 DNA follows: TGCAGTGCTAGCGAGGTACTAGAGGCTTTCTTT. Translation: CSASEVLEAFF. This rearrangement joins TRBV20-1 to TRBJ1-1; D not resolved. Germline V CDR1 and CDR2: DFQATT, SNEGSKA (reference sequence). The V and J ends lost 3 bases and 11 bases respectively, with 13 bases between them. The CDR3 consists of 11 residues.

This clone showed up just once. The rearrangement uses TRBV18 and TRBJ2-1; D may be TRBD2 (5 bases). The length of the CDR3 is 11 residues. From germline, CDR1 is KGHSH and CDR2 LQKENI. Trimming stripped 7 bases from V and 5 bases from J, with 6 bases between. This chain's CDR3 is CASWRDNEQFF. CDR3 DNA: TGTGCCAGCTGGCGGGACAATGAGCAGTTCTTC.

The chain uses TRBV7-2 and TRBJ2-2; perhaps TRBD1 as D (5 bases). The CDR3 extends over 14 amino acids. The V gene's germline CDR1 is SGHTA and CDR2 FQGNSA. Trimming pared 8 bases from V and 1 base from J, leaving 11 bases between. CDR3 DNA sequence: TGTGCCAGCTGCCTAACAGGGAACACCGGGGAGCTGTTTTTT. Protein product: CASCLTGNTGELFF.

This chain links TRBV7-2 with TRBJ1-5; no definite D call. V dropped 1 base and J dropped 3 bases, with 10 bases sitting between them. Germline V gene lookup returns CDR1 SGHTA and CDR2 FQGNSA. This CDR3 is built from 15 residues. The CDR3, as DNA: TGTGCCAGCAGCTTAGAGTTGGGAGACAATCAGCCCCAGCATTTT. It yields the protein CASSLELGDNQPQHF.

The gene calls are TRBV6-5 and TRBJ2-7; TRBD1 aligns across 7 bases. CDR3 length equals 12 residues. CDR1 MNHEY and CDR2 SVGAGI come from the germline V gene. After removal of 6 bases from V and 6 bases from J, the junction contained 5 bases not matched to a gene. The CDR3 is CASSRQGIEQYF. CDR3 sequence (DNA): TGTGCCAGCAGCCGACAGGGTATCGAGCAGTACTTC.

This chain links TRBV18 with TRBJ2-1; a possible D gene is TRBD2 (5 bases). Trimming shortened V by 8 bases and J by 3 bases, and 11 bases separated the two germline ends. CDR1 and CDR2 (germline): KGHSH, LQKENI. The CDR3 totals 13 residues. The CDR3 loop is CASGLTLYNEQFF. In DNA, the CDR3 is TGTGCCAGCGGACTGACTCTCTACAATGAGCAGTTCTTC.

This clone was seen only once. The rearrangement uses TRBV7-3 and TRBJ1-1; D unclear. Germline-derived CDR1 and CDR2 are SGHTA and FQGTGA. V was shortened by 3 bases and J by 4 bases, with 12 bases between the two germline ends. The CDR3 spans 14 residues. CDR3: CASSFGPVPTEAFF. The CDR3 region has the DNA TGTGCCAGCAGCTTCGGTCCCGTGCCCACTGAAGCTTTCTTT.

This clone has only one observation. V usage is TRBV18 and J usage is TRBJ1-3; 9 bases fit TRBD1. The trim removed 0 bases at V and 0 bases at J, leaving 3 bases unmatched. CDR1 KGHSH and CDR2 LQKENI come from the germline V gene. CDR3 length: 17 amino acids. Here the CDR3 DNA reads TGTGCCAGCTCACCACCGGGGGGACAGGGCTCTGGAAACACCATATATTTT. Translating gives CASSPPGGQGSGNTIYF.

CDR3 protein: CASSFSTGGTNEKLFF. The DNA of the CDR3 is TGTGCCAGCAGTTTCTCTACAGGGGGGACTAATGAAAAACTGTTTTTT. This rearrangement joins TRBV28 to TRBJ1-4, with 8 bases that match TRBD1. The CDR3 is 16 amino acids. Germline V gives CDR1 MDHEN, CDR2 SYDVKM. The junction had 5 bases not matched to a gene; V was cut back by 3 bases and J by 2 bases.

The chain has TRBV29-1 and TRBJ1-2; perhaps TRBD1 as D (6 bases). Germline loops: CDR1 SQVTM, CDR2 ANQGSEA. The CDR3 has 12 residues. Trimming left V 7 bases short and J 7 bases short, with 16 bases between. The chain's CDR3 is CSARTAGSGYTF. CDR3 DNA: TGCAGCGCTCGGACAGCGGGGAGTGGCTACACCTTC.

The CDR3 loop reads CASKRTESSYEQYF. The CDR3 DNA sequence: TGTGCCAGCAAGAGGACAGAGAGCTCCTACGAGCAGTACTTC. The chain couples TRBV27 to TRBJ2-7; a weak D match, TRBD1 (6 bases). V was clipped by 7 bases and J by 0 bases, with 13 bases between them. The CDR3 length is 14 residues. In germline, CDR1 is MNHEY, CDR2 SMNVEV (reference sequence).

In DNA, the CDR3 is TGTGCCAGCAGCGGCCAAGGACTAGCGGGGGGCCGGGAGCAGTTCTTC. This translates into CASSGQGLAGGREQFF. V is TRBV9 and J is TRBJ2-1; 14 bases align to TRBD2. The CDR3 has 16 amino acids. Trimming cost V 3 bases and J 10 bases; bases outside gene matches: 9. Germline-derived CDR1 and CDR2 are SGDLS and YYNGEE.

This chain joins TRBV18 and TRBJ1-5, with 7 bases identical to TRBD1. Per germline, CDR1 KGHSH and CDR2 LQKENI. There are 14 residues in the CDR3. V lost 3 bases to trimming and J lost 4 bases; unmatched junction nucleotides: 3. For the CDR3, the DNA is TGTGCCAGCTCACCTGACAGGGAAAATCAGCCCCAGCATTTT. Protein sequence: CASSPDRENQPQHF.